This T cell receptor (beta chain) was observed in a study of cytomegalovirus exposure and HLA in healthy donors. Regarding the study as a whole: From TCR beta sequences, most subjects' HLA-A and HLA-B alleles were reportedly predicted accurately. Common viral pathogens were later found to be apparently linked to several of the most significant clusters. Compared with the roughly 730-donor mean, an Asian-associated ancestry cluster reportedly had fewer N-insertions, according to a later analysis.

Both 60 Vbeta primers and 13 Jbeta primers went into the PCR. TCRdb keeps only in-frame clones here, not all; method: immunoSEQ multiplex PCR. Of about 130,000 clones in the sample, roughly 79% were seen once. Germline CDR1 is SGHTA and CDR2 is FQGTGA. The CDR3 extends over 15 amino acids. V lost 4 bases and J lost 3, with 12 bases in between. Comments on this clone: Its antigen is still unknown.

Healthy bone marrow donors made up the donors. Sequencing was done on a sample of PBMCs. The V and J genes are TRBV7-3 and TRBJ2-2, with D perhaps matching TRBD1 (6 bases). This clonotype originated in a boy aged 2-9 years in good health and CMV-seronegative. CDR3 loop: CASSSGQTYTGELFF. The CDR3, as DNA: TGTGCCAGCAGCTCCGGACAGACCTACACCGGGGAGCTGTTTTTT.